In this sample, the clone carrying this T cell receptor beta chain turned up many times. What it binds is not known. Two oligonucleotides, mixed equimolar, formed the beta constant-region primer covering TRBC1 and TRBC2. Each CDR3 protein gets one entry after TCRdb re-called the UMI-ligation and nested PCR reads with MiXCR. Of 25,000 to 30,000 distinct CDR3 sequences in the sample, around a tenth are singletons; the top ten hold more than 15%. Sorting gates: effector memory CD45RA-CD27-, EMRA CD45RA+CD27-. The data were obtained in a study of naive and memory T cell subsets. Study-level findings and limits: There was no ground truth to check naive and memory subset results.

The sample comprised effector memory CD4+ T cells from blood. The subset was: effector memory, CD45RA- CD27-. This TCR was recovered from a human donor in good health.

DNA for the CDR3: TGCAGCGTAGGGGATCAGCCCCAGCATTTT. Translated: CSVGDQPQHF. The V gene is TRBV29-1, the J gene TRBJ1-5; perhaps TRBD1 as D (5 bases). The V gene's germline CDR1 is SQVTM and CDR2 ANQGSEA. Trimming took 6 bases from V and 5 from J, leaving 5 bases between them. This CDR3 is 10 amino acids long. The full variable domain, its missing parts supplied by reference TRBV29-1 and TRBJ1-5, is SAVISQKPSRDICQRGTSLTIQCQVDSQVTMMFWYRQQPGQSLTLIATANQGSEATYESGFVIDKFPISRPNLTFSTLTVSNMSPEDSSIYLCSVGDQPQHFGDGTRLSIL.